This T cell receptor (beta chain) originates from a study of shared clonotypes between healthy human individuals. The study's findings and limits: Donors were few, which limited the genetic and exposure-history diversity represented.

To note about this clone: The target antigen is unknown.

Using ten immunoSEQ deep assay plates, investigators sequenced unsorted PBMC DNA. Methods used by the authors: Junction-only sequences without quality scores came from ImmunoSEQ, so filtering differed. Assay: immunoSEQ multiplex PCR; the TCRdb copy retains only in-frame clones and omits some. V and J calls and clone size come straight from that table; D and trimming were deduced from the DNA. There are 100,000 or so clones in the sample; about 45% occur only once, and less than 15% lies in the top ten. Trimming removed 3 bases at V and 0 bases at J, with 11 bases between. The CDR3 contains 15 residues. Germline CDR1 is SGHTA and CDR2 is FQGNSA.

The TCR sequence derives from a woman between 40 and 50 years old in good health. Some clones in this sample may be carry-over from other donors' samples. Sequenced: PBMCs. This chain uses TRBV7-2 with TRBJ1-1; D is unclear. The chain's CDR3 is CASSLGGGMNTEAFF. The CDR3, as DNA: TGTGCCAGCAGCTTGGGAGGTGGCATGAACACTGAAGCTTTCTTT.